This T cell receptor (beta chain) was recovered during a study of CD8 T cells in Susac syndrome. General study points: The study recognized that the number of individuals in its TCR sequencing and HLA analysis was relatively small.

A quantity of about 0.5 to 1 ug RNA underwent reverse transcription using random hexamers. It was immunoSEQ multiplex PCR that amplified TCR beta CDR3 across 54 Vbeta and 13 Jbeta. TCRdb reprocessed the immunoSEQ multiplex PCR reads with MiXCR, giving one entry per CDR3 protein. Of 150,000 to 200,000 distinct CDR3 sequences in the sample, 95% were seen once. From blood CD8+ and CD4+ T cells, TCR beta sequences were generated. TEMRA cells were FACS-enriched, while CD8+ and CD4+ T cells were negatively isolated. CDR3 size: 15 residues. From germline, CDR1 is DFQATT and CDR2 SNEGSKA (reference sequence). V lost 0 bases, J lost 3 bases, and 15 bases lay in between. On this clonotype itself: Its antigen is unidentified.

The sequence was obtained from a human donor with multiple sclerosis. Sequencing input: CD4+ T cells from PBMCs. This chain uses TRBV20-1 with TRBJ2-7, with D possibly being TRBD1 or TRBD2 (5 bases each). The CDR3 coding sequence is TGCAGTGCTAGAGATCCGGCCGGGACGGGCTACGAGCAGTACTTC. This translates into CSARDPAGTGYEQYF.